The 10 T cell receptor beta chains below all came from one sample that was sequenced in a study of vaccination effects on CD4 cells after COVID-19. Which antigens these TCRs recognize remains unknown. In the ViraFEST assay, antigen-specific CD4+ clonotypes were identified by expansion after peptide-pool stimulation. Upon completion of around ten days in culture, CD4+ T cells were isolated. Vaccine recipients had no previous SARS-CoV-2 infection; their nucleocapsid antibodies were negative. The repertoire was sequenced with immunoSEQ multiplex PCR; TCRdb's copy has only in-frame clones and lacks some. This table holds about 43,000 clones, roughly 72% found once. The sequenced sample was CD4+ T cells from PBMCs cultured with SARS-CoV-2 spike peptides, obtained before COVID-19 vaccination. Receptors originate from a human donor who received a COVID-19 vaccine.

The rearrangement joins TRBV27 to TRBJ2-3, with TRBD1 matching 8 bases. Germline trimming cut 5 bases from V and 1 base from J; bases unmatched to any gene: 8. Germline V gene sequence: CDR1 MNHEY, CDR2 SMNVEV (reference sequence). The CDR3 is made up of 16 amino acids. The CDR3 region has the DNA TGTGCCAGCAGTCCCTTGGACAGGGTCGGCACAGATACGCAGTATTTT. Translating it yields CASSPLDRVGTDTQYF.

J is TRBJ2-3 and V is TRBV6-5; 8 positions agree with TRBD1. CDR1 and CDR2 (germline): MNHEY, SVGAGI. V was pared by 11 bases and J by 0 bases, with 7 bases of the junction left unmatched. This CDR3 has 14 amino acids. For the CDR3, the DNA is TGTGCCGGCATGACAGGGGATAGCACAGATACGCAGTATTTT. Translated, it gives CAGMTGDSTDTQYF.

The gene calls are TRBV2 and TRBJ2-2; D ambiguous. V dropped 6 bases and J dropped 4 bases, with 12 bases sitting between them. Germline CDR1 reads SNHLY; CDR2 reads FYNNEI. This CDR3 is 14 amino acids long. The CDR3 sequence: CASSYTDSTGELFF. The DNA of the CDR3 is TGTGCCAGCAGCTACACGGATTCCACCGGGGAGCTGTTTTTT.

V usage is TRBV5-4 and J usage is TRBJ1-3; D call uncertain. The germline V and J ends were trimmed by 0 bases and 1 base, with 8 bases remaining between them. This CDR3 spans 15 amino acids. Germline lookup yields CDR1 SGHNT and CDR2 YYREEE (reference sequence). CDR3 loop: CASSLEGRSGNTIYF. The CDR3 region has the DNA TGTGCCAGCAGCTTGGAGGGCAGGTCTGGAAACACCATATATTTT.

The rearrangement joins TRBV19 to TRBJ2-5; D might be TRBD2 (7 bases). V lost 6 bases and J 4 bases, leaving 21 bases between the germline ends. Looked up from germline, CDR1 is LNHDA and CDR2 is SQIVND (reference sequence). The length of the CDR3 is 16 residues. CDR3 loop: CASSHVGRGPVETQYF. The CDR3 DNA follows: TGTGCCAGTAGCCATGTGGGGCGGGGGCCGGTAGAGACCCAGTACTTC.

This chain links TRBV27 with TRBJ1-1, with D maybe TRBD1 (6 bases). V was clipped by 3 bases and J by 4 bases, with 12 bases between them. The CDR3 runs to 14 residues. CDR1 and CDR2 from the germline V gene are MNHEY and SMNVEV (reference sequence). CDR3 in amino acids: CASSLSGEGTEAFF. The CDR3 DNA sequence: TGTGCCAGCAGTTTGTCAGGGGAAGGCACTGAAGCTTTCTTT.

CDR3 protein: CATSRGSGIRTDTQYF. In DNA, the CDR3 is TGTGCCACCAGCAGAGGTTCGGGTATCCGCACAGATACGCAGTATTTT. The rearrangement links TRBV15 to TRBJ2-3, with D unclear. Germline CDR1 reads LNHNV; CDR2 reads YYDKDF (reference sequence). The CDR3 length is 16 residues. Trimming took off 1 base at V and 1 base at J, with 12 bases between the two ends. Full variable domain (outside the CDR3, taken from reference TRBV15 and TRBJ2-3): DAMVIQNPRYQVTQFGKPVTLSCSQTLNHNVMYWYQQKSSQAPKLLFHYYDKDFNNEADTPDNFQSRRPNTSFCFLDIRSPGLGDTAMYLCATSRGSGIRTDTQYFGPGTRLTVL.

This clone showed up just once. The gene calls are TRBV6-2 or TRBV6-3 and TRBJ2-6; no clear D gene. The V end lost 5 bases, the J end lost 2 bases, and 13 bases lay between the germline ends. There are 16 residues in the CDR3. Germline V gene data show CDR1 as MNHEY and CDR2 as SVGEGT. The CDR3 protein is CASSPLGTAGANVLTF. The CDR3 nucleotides read TGTGCCAGCAGTCCCCTGGGTACGGCTGGGGCCAACGTCCTGACTTTC.

V usage is TRBV7-8 and J usage is TRBJ1-5; D unresolved. The CDR3 length is 15 residues. Trimming shortened V by 1 base and J by 5 bases, and 12 bases separated the two germline ends. Germline V CDR1 and CDR2: SGHVS, FQNEAQ. In nucleotides, the CDR3 is TGTGCCAGCAGCTTAGGAGCGTACCTTGATCAGCCCCAGCATTTT. This translates into CASSLGAYLDQPQHF.

V usage is TRBV7-2 and J usage is TRBJ1-2; tentatively, D is TRBD1 (5 bases). The germline gives CDR1 SGHTA, CDR2 FQGNSA. Trimming took 1 base from V and 2 from J, leaving 8 bases between them. CDR3 length: 14 residues. This chain's CDR3 is CASSLGDRNYGYTF. The CDR3 DNA is TGTGCCAGCAGCTTAGGGGACCGAAACTATGGCTACACCTTC.